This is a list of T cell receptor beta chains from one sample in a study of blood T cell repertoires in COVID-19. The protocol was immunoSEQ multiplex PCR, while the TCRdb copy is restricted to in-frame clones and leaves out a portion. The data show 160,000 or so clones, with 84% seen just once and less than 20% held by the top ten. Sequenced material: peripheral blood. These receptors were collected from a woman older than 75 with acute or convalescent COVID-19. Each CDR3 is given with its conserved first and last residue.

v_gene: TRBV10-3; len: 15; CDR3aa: CAISESGAGIEKLFF
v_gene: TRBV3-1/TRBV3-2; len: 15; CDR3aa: CASSQWSGLQETQYF
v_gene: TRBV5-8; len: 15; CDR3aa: CASSLGGLSTGELFF
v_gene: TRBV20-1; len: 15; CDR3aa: CSASGGTALNTEAFF
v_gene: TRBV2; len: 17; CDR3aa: CASRRRDRVPGANVLTF
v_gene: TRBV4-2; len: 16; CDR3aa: CASSQDSGGAYNEQFF
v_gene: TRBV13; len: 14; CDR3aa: CASSHRTTTDTQYF
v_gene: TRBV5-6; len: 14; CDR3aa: CASSLPALGSPLHF
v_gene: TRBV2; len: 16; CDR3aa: CASSGTSGNRYNEQFF
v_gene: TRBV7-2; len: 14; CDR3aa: CASKSRGRTDTQYF
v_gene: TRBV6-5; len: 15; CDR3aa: CASSPGTGSNQPQHF
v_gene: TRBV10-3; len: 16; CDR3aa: CAISQDRGQGYTEAFF
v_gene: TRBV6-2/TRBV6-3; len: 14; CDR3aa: CASSRGQGAVEAFF
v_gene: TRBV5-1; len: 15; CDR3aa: CASSLGTGSTGELFF
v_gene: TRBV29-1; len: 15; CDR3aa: CSVGTVGAGANVLTF
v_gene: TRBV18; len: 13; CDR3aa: CASSSNQLGELFF
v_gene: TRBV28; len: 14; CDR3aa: CASSLGQPPYEQYF
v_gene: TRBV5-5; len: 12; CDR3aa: CASAGGQVEQFF
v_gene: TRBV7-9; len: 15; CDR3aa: CASATSGRYNNEQFF
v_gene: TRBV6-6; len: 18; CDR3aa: CASSHSPQGAGSNQPQHF
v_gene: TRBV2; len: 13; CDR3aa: CASSGETPYEQYF
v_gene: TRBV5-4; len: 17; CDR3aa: CASSVDRKEGYNSPLHF
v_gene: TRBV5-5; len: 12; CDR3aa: CASSLWGDGYTF
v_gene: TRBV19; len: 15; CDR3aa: CASSIPSGGGNIQYF
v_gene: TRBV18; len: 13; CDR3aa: CASSPAGDQPQHF
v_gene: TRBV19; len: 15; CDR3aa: CASSSTGYGSYEQYF
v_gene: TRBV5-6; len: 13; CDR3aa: CASSPGLAGPQFF
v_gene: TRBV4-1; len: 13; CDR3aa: CASREGYNSPLHF
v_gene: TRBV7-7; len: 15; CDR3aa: CASSLLGGAGETQYF
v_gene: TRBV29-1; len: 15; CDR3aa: CSVDPGGAMNTEAFF
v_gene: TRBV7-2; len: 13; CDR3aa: CASSSYKNTEAFF
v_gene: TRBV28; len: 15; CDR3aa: CASSTGISGTDTQYF
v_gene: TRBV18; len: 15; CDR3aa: CASSLGTGGKETQYF
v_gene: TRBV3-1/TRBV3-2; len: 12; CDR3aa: CASSPGLDEQFF
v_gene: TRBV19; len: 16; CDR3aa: CASKGDRVTTNEKLFF
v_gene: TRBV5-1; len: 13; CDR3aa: CASKIPGKVEAFF
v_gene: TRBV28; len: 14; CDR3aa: CASSKGHSNYGYTF
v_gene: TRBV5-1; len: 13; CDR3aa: CASSVDWQETQYF
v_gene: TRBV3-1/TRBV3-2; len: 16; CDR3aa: CASSQTSGASYNEQFF
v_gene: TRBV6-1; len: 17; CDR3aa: CASSEERTSGSWDTQYF
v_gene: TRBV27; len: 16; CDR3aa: CASSFGTGGSNQPQHF
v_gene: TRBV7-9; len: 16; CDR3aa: CASSSRLAGDTDTQYF
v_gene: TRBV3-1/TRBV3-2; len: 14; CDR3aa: CASKGTGTGNTIYF
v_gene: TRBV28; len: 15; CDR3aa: CASRRTTGLIEKLFF
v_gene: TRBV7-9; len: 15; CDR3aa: CASSLADRINQPQHF
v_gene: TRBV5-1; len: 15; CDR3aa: CASSAVLAGGSEQYF
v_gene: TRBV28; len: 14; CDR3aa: CASSVVGSPFEQYF
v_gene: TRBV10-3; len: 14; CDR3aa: CAIGDRVSNYGYTF
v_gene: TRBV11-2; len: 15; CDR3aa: CASSSTPTGTDTQYF
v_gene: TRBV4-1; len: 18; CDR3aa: CASSHLQHEGTGASPLHF
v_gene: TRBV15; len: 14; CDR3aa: CATSTLAGGQEQYF
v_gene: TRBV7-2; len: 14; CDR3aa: CASSLFRTLGIQYF
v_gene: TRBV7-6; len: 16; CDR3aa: CASSPGGVIWGNEQFF
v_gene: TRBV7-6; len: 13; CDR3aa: CASSRNRAETQYF
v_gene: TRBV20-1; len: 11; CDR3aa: CSCGSFHEQYF
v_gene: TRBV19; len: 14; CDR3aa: CASSPRHRSYEQYF
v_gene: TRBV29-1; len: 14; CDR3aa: CSVVGGGNYNEQFF